These 27 T cell receptor beta chains share one sample of origin, sequenced in a study of Ad26.COV2.S vaccination and SARS-CoV-2 variants. As to treatment: around 19 received Ad26.COV2.S at low or high dose, single or two shots; about 5 received placebo; per-sample allocation not given. Sample collection was performed on day 63 after the first vaccine or placebo injection. The table came from immunoSEQ multiplex PCR; TCRdb's copy has only in-frame clones and leaves some out. The sample holds under 550,000 clones, 80% to 95% seen once. The sample was peripheral blood, taken in a trial of Ad26.COV2.S vaccine versus placebo. All receptors come from a person aged 18-60 years who received the Ad26.COV2.S COVID-19 vaccine or a placebo.

V gene TRBV5-1 combines with J gene TRBJ1-1; 7 bases are a match to TRBD1. Per the germline V gene, CDR1 is SGHRS and CDR2 is YFSETQ. Trimming removed 2 bases from V and 3 bases from J; junction bases left unmatched: 4. The length of the CDR3 is 14 residues. The CDR3: CASSLRGQDTEAFF. The DNA of the CDR3 is TGCGCCAGCAGCTTAAGGGGGCAGGACACTGAAGCTTTCTTT.

The chain has TRBV2 and TRBJ2-7, with D tentatively TRBD2 (7 bases). V shed 1 base and J shed 2 bases, with 12 bases lying between them. The CDR3 spans 15 residues. Germline V gene lookup returns CDR1 SNHLY and CDR2 FYNNEI. The CDR3 sequence is CASSEVGGGTYEQYF. The DNA for the CDR3 is TGTGCCAGCAGTGAAGTGGGAGGGGGGACCTACGAGCAGTACTTC. The full variable domain, rest sourced from reference TRBV2 and TRBJ2-7, is EPEVTQTPSHQVTQMGQEVILRCVPISNHLYFYWYRQILGQKVEFLVSFYNNEISEKSEIFDDQFSVERPDGSNFTLKIRSTKLEDSAMYFCASSEVGGGTYEQYFGPGTRLTVT.

This clone was counted a single time. This chain uses TRBV12-3 or TRBV12-4 with TRBJ1-2; D is ambiguous. V was pared by 3 bases and J by 6 bases, with 8 bases between. The CDR3 contains 12 residues. The DNA of the CDR3 is TGTGCCAGCAGTTTTTCGACAAATGGCTACACCTTC. This translates into CASSFSTNGYTF.

This clone was seen a few times. The chain carries TRBV19 and TRBJ2-1, with 8 bases that match TRBD2. Trimming cost V 5 bases and J 0 bases; bases outside gene matches: 9. The germline CDR1 and CDR2 sequences are LNHDA and SQIVND (reference sequence). The CDR3 consists of 17 residues. The CDR3 coding sequence is TGTGCCAGTAGTCCAAGCCCGGGACTAGACTCCTACAATGAGCAGTTCTTC. Translating it yields CASSPSPGLDSYNEQFF.

The rearrangement joins TRBV6-5 to TRBJ2-5; D possibly matches TRBD1 or TRBD2 (5 bases each). V gave up 5 bases and J gave up 4 bases, with 17 bases separating them. Germline assignment: CDR1 MNHEY and CDR2 SVGAGI. This CDR3 has 15 amino acids. The CDR3 coding sequence is TGTGCCAGCAGTCCCGGTGTGGGGGTGGGAGAGACCCAGTACTTC. It codes for CASSPGVGVGETQYF.

The chain recombines TRBV19 with TRBJ2-2; 16 nucleotides match TRBD2. Unmatched junction bases numbered 10, after V lost 2 bases and J lost 7 bases. CDR3 length: 19 residues. CDR1 and CDR2 from the germline V gene are LNHDA and SQIVND (reference sequence). CDR3: CASSILGTSGRAVNGELFF. In DNA, the CDR3 is TGTGCCAGTAGTATACTGGGGACTAGCGGGAGGGCCGTTAACGGGGAGCTGTTTTTT.

J is TRBJ2-1 and V is TRBV7-2; D uncertain. The CDR3 is made up of 13 amino acids. Trimming pared 1 base from V and 8 bases from J, leaving 9 bases between. Looked up from germline, CDR1 is SGHTA and CDR2 is FQGNSA. The chain's CDR3 is CASSLGRSYEQFF. As DNA, the CDR3 is TGTGCCAGCAGCTTAGGCAGGAGTTATGAGCAGTTCTTC.

The chain joins TRBV7-2 to TRBJ1-1; no firm D call. Per the germline V gene, CDR1 is SGHTA and CDR2 is FQGNSA. Trimming removed 5 bases at V and 1 base at J, with 8 bases between. This CDR3 has 13 amino acids. CDR3 sequence: CASSANGNTEAFF. The CDR3 DNA follows: TGTGCCAGCAGCGCCAACGGGAACACTGAAGCTTTCTTT. The whole variable domain, remainder taken from reference TRBV7-2 and TRBJ1-1, is GAGVSQSPSNKVTEKGKDVELRCDPISGHTALYWYRQSLGQGLEFLIYFQGNSAPDKSGLPSDRFSAERTGGSVSTLTIQRTQQEDSAVYLCASSANGNTEAFFGQGTRLTVV.

The chain is built from TRBV20-1 and TRBJ2-7; D may match TRBD1 or TRBD2 (5 bases each). Germline-derived CDR1 and CDR2 are DFQATT and SNEGSKA (reference sequence). Trimming pared 3 bases from V and 3 bases from J, leaving 18 bases between. This CDR3 spans 15 amino acids. The CDR3 DNA sequence: TGCAGTGCTAGTGAACCCAAGGGACGAGACTACGAGCAGTACTTC. Translation: CSASEPKGRDYEQYF.

The chain is built from TRBV6-2 or TRBV6-3 and TRBJ2-7, with 7 bases identical to TRBD1. Trimming removed 7 bases from V and 0 bases from J; junction bases left unmatched: 9. Germline CDR1 MNHEY, CDR2 SVGEGT. CDR3 length equals 15 residues. CDR3 nucleotide sequence: TGTGCCAGCAACCCCCTGGACAGGAGCTCCTACGAGCAGTACTTC. Amino acid sequence: CASNPLDRSSYEQYF.

The rearrangement links TRBV11-3 to TRBJ2-3, with 8 bases that match TRBD2. Germline CDR1 and CDR2: SGHNT and YENEEA. The CDR3 totals 14 residues. With 3 bases clipped from V and 5 bases from J, the junction kept 4 bases outside the gene matches. The CDR3 is CASSLGLAGDTQYF. The CDR3 nucleotides read TGTGCCAGCAGCTTGGGGCTAGCGGGAGATACGCAGTATTTT.

The chain employs TRBV6-5 and TRBJ2-7; weak D call: TRBD2 (5 bases). The V gene lost 6 bases and the J gene lost 5 bases, with 11 bases spanning the gap. Germline V gene sequence: CDR1 MNHEY, CDR2 SVGAGI. The CDR3 is 12 residues long. The CDR3 nucleotides are TGTGCCAGCAGGAGAGGAGGTGACGAGCAGTACTTC. Its protein product is CASRRGGDEQYF.

The V and J genes are TRBV7-9 and TRBJ2-3; D could derive from TRBD1 or TRBD2 (6 bases each). Germline CDR1 SEHNR, CDR2 FQNEAQ (reference sequence). Deletions cut 5 bases from V and 5 bases from J, with 14 bases between. This CDR3 has 14 amino acids. CDR3 sequence reads: CASSRGDFGDTQYF. CDR3 sequence (DNA): TGTGCCAGCAGCAGGGGGGATTTCGGAGATACGCAGTATTTT.

The genes are TRBV27 and TRBJ1-1; a possible D gene is TRBD1 (6 bases). The CDR3 has 16 amino acids. Germline CDR1 reads MNHEY; CDR2 reads SMNVEV (reference sequence). V lost 5 bases and J lost 3, with 19 bases in between. This chain's CDR3 is CASSPLPGQWDTEAFF. The CDR3 region has the DNA TGTGCCAGCAGTCCACTCCCCGGACAGTGGGACACTGAAGCTTTCTTT.

The CDR3 reads CASGGRGLDEQFF. The CDR3 DNA sequence: TGTGCCAGCGGCGGGAGGGGGCTCGATGAGCAGTTCTTC. The V and J genes are TRBV28 and TRBJ2-1; TRBD2 agrees at 9 bases. The CDR3 totals 13 residues. The junction had 7 bases not matched to a gene; V was cut back by 8 bases and J by 8 bases. The germline V gene has CDR1 MDHEN and CDR2 SYDVKM.

This clone was detected only once. The CDR3 loop is CASSPGLYGYTF. DNA for the CDR3: TGTGCCAGCAGTCCCGGACTCTATGGCTACACCTTC. The chain is built from TRBV6-2 or TRBV6-3 and TRBJ1-2; D call uncertain. This CDR3 contains 12 residues. Looked up from germline, CDR1 is MNHEY and CDR2 is SVGEGT. V shed 5 bases and J shed 4 bases, with 8 bases lying between them.

The chain recombines TRBV28 with TRBJ1-1; D may be TRBD1 (5 bases). Trimming stripped 2 bases from V and 0 bases from J, with 16 bases between. This CDR3 has 17 residues. Germline V gives CDR1 MDHEN, CDR2 SYDVKM. This chain's CDR3 is CASSLGGWGLMNTEAFF. The CDR3 DNA reads as TGTGCCAGCAGTTTAGGGGGATGGGGATTAATGAACACTGAAGCTTTCTTT.

The genes are TRBV19 and TRBJ2-7; D gene unclear. The CDR3 extends over 12 amino acids. CDR1 and CDR2 (germline): LNHDA, SQIVND (reference sequence). The V and J ends lost 7 bases and 0 bases respectively, with 7 bases between them. This CDR3 reads CASMGSSYEQYF. The CDR3, as DNA: TGTGCCAGTATGGGTAGCTCCTACGAGCAGTACTTC. The full variable domain, rest sourced from reference TRBV19 and TRBJ2-7, is DGGITQSPKYLFRKEGQNVTLSCEQNLNHDAMYWYRQDPGQGLRLIYYSQIVNDFQKGDIAEGYSVSREKKESFPLTVTSAQKNPTAFYLCASMGSSYEQYFGPGTRLTVT.

This clone was seen a single time. The chain has TRBV2 and TRBJ2-4, with 12 positions matching TRBD1. The J segment lost 7 bases and the V segment lost 5 bases, leaving 9 bases of the junction unmatched. Germline CDR1 and CDR2: SNHLY and FYNNEI. The length of the CDR3 is 16 residues. This chain's CDR3 is CASSRPGTGGANIQYF. The CDR3 DNA sequence: TGTGCCAGCAGTCGACCCGGGACAGGGGGCGCGAACATTCAGTACTTC. The variable domain in full, with the rest retrieved from reference TRBV2 and TRBJ2-4, is EPEVTQTPSHQVTQMGQEVILRCVPISNHLYFYWYRQILGQKVEFLVSFYNNEISEKSEIFDDQFSVERPDGSNFTLKIRSTKLEDSAMYFCASSRPGTGGANIQYFGAGTRLSVL.

Only one count was recorded for this clone. The chain carries TRBV4-3 and TRBJ2-1, with 9 bases aligning to TRBD2. The CDR3 is 16 amino acids. V dropped 2 bases and J dropped 0; count of bases not matched to a gene: 2. Germline V gene sequence: CDR1 LGHNA, CDR2 YSLEER. Here the CDR3 reads CASSQYSGSSYNEQFF. In nucleotides, the CDR3 is TGCGCCAGCAGCCAATATAGCGGGAGCTCCTACAATGAGCAGTTCTTC.

Note on this clone: This specimen includes other DNA sequences encoding the same CDR3. The V call is TRBV5-1, the J call TRBJ2-7, with TRBD2 matching 10 bases. Germline CDR1 and CDR2: SGHRS and YFSETQ. The CDR3 length is 15 residues. The junction had 2 bases not matched to a gene; V was cut back by 0 bases and J by 2 bases. CDR3 bases: TGCGCCAGCAGCTTGGAACTAGCGGGACCCTACGAGCAGTACTTC. Its translation: CASSLELAGPYEQYF.

This chain connects TRBV7-2 to TRBJ2-1; 9 bases fit TRBD1. CDR1 SGHTA and CDR2 FQGNSA come from the germline V gene. The CDR3 covers 15 residues. Trimming removed 5 bases from V and 2 bases from J; junction bases left unmatched: 4. CDR3 loop: CASSPDRGTYNEQFF. CDR3 coding DNA: TGTGCCAGCAGCCCCGACAGGGGGACCTACAATGAGCAGTTCTTC.

V is TRBV28 and J is TRBJ2-1; D is undetermined. V lost 6 bases and J lost 13, with 7 bases in between. CDR3 length: 9 amino acids. The germline CDR1 and CDR2 sequences are MDHEN and SYDVKM. For the CDR3, the DNA is TGTGCCAGCAGCCCCCCTCAGTTCTTC. Its translation is CASSPPQFF. Supplemented by reference TRBV28 and TRBJ2-1, the full variable domain reads DVKVTQSSRYLVKRTGEKVFLECVQDMDHENMFWYRQDPGLGLRLIYFSYDVKMKEKGDIPEGYSVSREKKERFSLILESASTNQTSMYLCASSPPQFFGPGTRLTVL.

V usage is TRBV24-1 and J usage is TRBJ2-7; the match to TRBD1 covers 8 bases. This CDR3 has 13 residues. The V gene's germline CDR1 is KGHDR and CDR2 SFDVKD. V lost 6 bases, J lost 6 bases, and 6 bases stayed unmatched. CDR3 in amino acids: CATSRQGYVEQYF. As DNA, the CDR3 is TGTGCCACCAGTAGACAGGGGTACGTCGAGCAGTACTTC.

The table lists this clone with a few counts. The genes are TRBV27 and TRBJ1-1, with D tentatively TRBD1 (6 bases). The germline gives CDR1 MNHEY, CDR2 SMNVEV (reference sequence). Trimming stripped 10 bases from V and 6 bases from J, with 24 bases between. The CDR3 consists of 15 residues. The CDR3 region is CATLGLGQRTPEAFF. In DNA form, the CDR3 reads TGTGCCACCCTGGGATTAGGACAGCGGACTCCTGAAGCTTTCTTT.

This chain connects TRBV28 to TRBJ1-1; D is ambiguous. CDR1 MDHEN and CDR2 SYDVKM come from the germline V gene. Trimming stripped 11 bases from V and 4 bases from J, with 23 bases between. CDR3 length: 15 amino acids. The CDR3 bases are TGTGCCTCCCGCTCCGACATCTTCTGGGGCACTGAAGCTTTCTTT. Its protein product is CASRSDIFWGTEAFF. Looking up the rest from reference TRBV28 and TRBJ1-1 gives the full variable domain: DVKVTQSSRYLVKRTGEKVFLECVQDMDHENMFWYRQDPGLGLRLIYFSYDVKMKEKGDIPEGYSVSREKKERFSLILESASTNQTSMYLCASRSDIFWGTEAFFGQGTRLTVV.

This chain connects TRBV5-5 to TRBJ2-7, with D possibly matching TRBD1 (6 bases). The CDR3 extends over 15 amino acids. V dropped 0 bases and J dropped 1 base, with 11 bases sitting between them. Germline V CDR1 and CDR2: SGHKS, YYEKEE (reference sequence). This CDR3 reads CASSLGQATSYEQYF. The CDR3 DNA reads as TGTGCCAGCAGCTTGGGACAGGCGACTTCCTACGAGCAGTACTTC.